Below, one TCR beta chain is given with its context. Its antigen is still unknown. The sample originates from a study of T-cell memory formation after mild COVID-19. General observations from the study: The study detected some responding clones in pre-infection memory, suggesting cross-reactive memory joined. CD8+ contracting clones occupied EMRA, while CD4+ ones occupied mainly CM and EM.

5'RACE, which relied on constant-segment primers, yielded TCR alpha and TCR beta cDNA libraries carrying sample barcodes and UMIs. Using its own MiXCR run on the 5' RACE reads, TCRdb lists one record per CDR3 protein. The sample shows over 450,000 distinct CDR3 sequences, roughly 20% of them seen only once. The V end was cut by 0 bases, the J end by 3 bases, with 9 bases between. The CDR3 has 15 residues. Germline V lookup: CDR1 DFQATT, CDR2 SNEGSKA (reference sequence). The clonotype comes from an adult woman who had mild COVID-19 (a few samples of this study predate the infection). Cell type and time point are not known. The specimen was PBMCs or a T cell subset sorted from them (not recorded which). The genes are TRBV20-1 and TRBJ1-6; D is unresolved. The CDR3 DNA reads TGCAGTGCTAGAGATCAAGGGAACTATAATTCACCCCTCCACTTT. This translates into CSARDQGNYNSPLHF.